Listed below are T cell receptor beta chains from one sample, sequenced in a study of T-cell memory formation after mild COVID-19. TCRdb reprocessed the 5' RACE reads via MiXCR and lists one record per CDR3 protein. The table shows fewer than 350,000 distinct CDR3 sequences, with less than 20% occurring only once. Material: PBMCs or a T cell subset sorted from them (not recorded which). The source is a man between 18 and 29 years old who had mild COVID-19 (a few samples of this study predate the infection). Cell type and time point are not known. CDR3s include the opening cysteine and the closing phenylalanine or tryptophan. D genes are given only for firm matches. Clone size is shown for a subset of rows, as once, few, many or a class of expanded clone.

V	size	D	J	DNA	CDR3
TRBV19	many	-	TRBJ2-2	TGTGCCAGTAGGGCAACCGGGGAGCTGTTTTTT	CASRATGELFF
TRBV12-3/TRBV12-4	few	-	TRBJ2-7	TGTGCCAGCAGTTACTTCGCCGAGCAGTACTTC	CASSYFAEQYF
TRBV10-3	many	TRBD2	TRBJ2-7	TGTGCCATCAGTGTCGGGCTAGCGGGGGAAAGCTCCTACGAGCAGTACTTC	CAISVGLAGESSYEQYF
TRBV14	-	-	TRBJ1-5	TGTGCCAGCAGCCAAGGGCCCGGTCAGCCCCAGCATTTT	CASSQGPGQPQHF
TRBV28	few	TRBD2	TRBJ2-1	TGTGCCAGCAGCCCGACTAGCGGGGGGGGAAATGAGCAGTTCTTC	CASSPTSGGGNEQFF
TRBV27	once	-	TRBJ2-3	TGTGCCAGCAGCCCTGGGGATACCGGAGATACGCAGTATTTT	CASSPGDTGDTQYF
TRBV11-2	few	-	TRBJ2-5	TGTGCCAGCAGCTCCCGGCGGGGAATCCAAGAGACCCAGTACTTC	CASSSRRGIQETQYF
TRBV27	-	TRBD1	TRBJ1-2	TGTGCCAGCAGCAACAGGGGGCAGGACTATGGCTACACCTTC	CASSNRGQDYGYTF
TRBV7-2	-	TRBD2	TRBJ2-7	TGTGCCAGCAGCTTAGAACTAGCGGGGGGGCTCGAGCAGTACTTC	CASSLELAGGLEQYF
TRBV3-1	-	-	TRBJ2-4	TGTGCCAGCAGCCTGGGGGAGATTCAGTACTTC	CASSLGEIQYF
TRBV12-3/TRBV12-4	-	TRBD1	TRBJ1-5	TGTGCCAGCAGTTTAAGGCAGGGGGACGATCAGCCCCAGCATTTT	CASSLRQGDDQPQHF
TRBV7-2	-	-	TRBJ2-1	TGTGCCAGCAGCTTAGCGCGGGGCTTGTTCTTC	CASSLARGLFF
TRBV28	few	-	TRBJ1-1	TGTGCCAGCATCTTATTAGGGAGAGATGAAGCTTTCTTT	CASILLGRDEAFF
TRBV7-8	many	TRBD2	TRBJ2-3	TGTGCCAGCAGCTTATACTCGCGGGGGGGCAGAGATACGCAGTATTTT	CASSLYSRGGRDTQYF
TRBV5-5	many	-	TRBJ2-3	TGTGCCAGCAGCGACGGGACGGAAGCTGATACGCAGTATTTT	CASSDGTEADTQYF
TRBV11-3	-	TRBD2	TRBJ2-5	TGTGCCAGCAGCCCTAGCGGGGGGACCCTACAAGAGACCCAGTACTTC	CASSPSGGTLQETQYF
TRBV12-3/TRBV12-4	few	-	TRBJ2-7	TGTGCCAGCAGCGATCAGGACACAACCTACGAGCAGTACTTC	CASSDQDTTYEQYF
TRBV5-5	-	TRBD1	TRBJ1-1	TGTGCCAGCAGCTTAGCACCGACAGGGGGAACTGAAGCTTTCTTT	CASSLAPTGGTEAFF